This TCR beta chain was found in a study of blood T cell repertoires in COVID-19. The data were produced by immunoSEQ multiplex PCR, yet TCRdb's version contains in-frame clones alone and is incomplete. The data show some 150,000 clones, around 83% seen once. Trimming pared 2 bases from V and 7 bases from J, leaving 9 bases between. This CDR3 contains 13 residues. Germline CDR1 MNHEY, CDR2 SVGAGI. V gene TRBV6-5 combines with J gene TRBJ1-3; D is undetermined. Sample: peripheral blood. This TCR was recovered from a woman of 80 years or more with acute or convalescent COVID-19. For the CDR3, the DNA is TGTGCCAGCAGTTACCCAGGCGGGAACACCATATATTTT. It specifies CASSYPGGNTIYF.